Below are 11 T cell receptor beta chains sequenced from a single sample in a study of blood T cell repertoires in COVID-19. Assay used: immunoSEQ multiplex PCR; TCRdb lists only in-frame clones, some missing. The table has under 200,000 clones, over 80% seen once. The sample comprised peripheral blood. These receptors all come from a woman aged 80 or over with active or convalescent COVID-19.

V is TRBV7-2 and J is TRBJ2-3; tentatively, D is TRBD1 (5 bases). Germline lookup yields CDR1 SGHTA and CDR2 FQGNSA. V shed 5 bases and J shed 3 bases, with 12 bases lying between them. The CDR3 consists of 14 residues. The CDR3 nucleotides read TGTGCCAGCAGCCTCGGACACAAGACAGATACGCAGTATTTT. This gives the protein CASSLGHKTDTQYF.

This clone showed up just a few times. The chain has TRBV7-2 and TRBJ1-1, with 9 bases lining up with TRBD1. The V and J ends lost 5 bases and 3 bases, in that order; junction bases with no gene match: 10. Germline CDR1 SGHTA, CDR2 FQGNSA. The CDR3 contains 16 residues. As DNA, the CDR3 is TGTGCCAGCAGCCCTCGGACAGGGGCCGCGTACACTGAAGCTTTCTTT. Protein sequence: CASSPRTGAAYTEAFF.

The rearrangement uses TRBV7-9 and TRBJ2-1; 11 bases agree with TRBD2. The CDR3 has 17 amino acids. The germline CDR1 and CDR2 sequences are SEHNR and FQNEAQ (reference sequence). The ends lost 5 bases at V and 6 bases at J; junction bases unmatched: 12. The CDR3 region is CASSPGVAGGPGNEQFF. In nucleotides, the CDR3 is TGTGCCAGCAGCCCCGGGGTAGCGGGGGGGCCGGGCAATGAGCAGTTCTTC.

The V gene is TRBV4-3, the J gene TRBJ1-2; D ambiguous. With 0 bases removed from V and 2 bases from J, the gap between germline ends came to 16 bases. The CDR3 is 17 residues long. Germline-derived CDR1 and CDR2 are LGHNA and YSLEER. The CDR3 loop reads CASSQDQPGAGNYGYTF. The CDR3 DNA reads TGCGCCAGCAGCCAAGATCAGCCCGGTGCAGGCAACTATGGCTACACCTTC.

This clone was counted a single time. The chain recombines TRBV7-2 with TRBJ1-3; D ambiguous. Deletions cut 3 bases from V and 0 bases from J, with 6 bases between. Germline CDR1 SGHTA, CDR2 FQGNSA. This CDR3 has 14 residues. CDR3 loop: CASSFEDSGNTIYF. The CDR3 region has the DNA TGTGCCAGCAGCTTTGAGGACTCTGGAAACACCATATATTTT. The entire variable domain, with the rest obtained from reference TRBV7-2 and TRBJ1-3, is as follows: GAGVSQSPSNKVTEKGKDVELRCDPISGHTALYWYRQSLGQGLEFLIYFQGNSAPDKSGLPSDRFSAERTGGSVSTLTIQRTQQEDSAVYLCASSFEDSGNTIYFGEGSWLTVV.

The rearrangement links TRBV5-1 to TRBJ2-7; D possibly corresponds to TRBD1 (6 bases). The CDR3 has 14 amino acids. Germline CDR1 is SGHRS and CDR2 is YFSETQ. The V end lost 0 bases, the J end lost 3 bases, and 10 bases lay between the germline ends. CDR3 DNA: TGCGCCAGCAGCTTGGATGGGGGCCACTACGAGCAGTACTTC. Translating gives CASSLDGGHYEQYF.

The gene calls are TRBV7-2 and TRBJ1-2, with 10 positions matching TRBD1. Germline-derived CDR1 and CDR2 are SGHTA and FQGNSA. This CDR3 is built from 13 residues. The ends lost 5 bases at V and 8 bases at J; junction bases unmatched: 5. The DNA of the CDR3 is TGTGCCAGCAGCCCCGGGACAGGGGCAGGCTACACCTTC. Amino acids: CASSPGTGAGYTF.

The J gene is TRBJ1-2, the V gene TRBV7-9; D possibly corresponds to TRBD1 (5 bases). The CDR3 is 16 residues long. CDR1 is SEHNR and CDR2 is FQNEAQ in the germline V gene (reference sequence). Trimming left V 1 base short and J 4 bases short, with 16 bases between. CDR3 nucleotide sequence: TGTGCCAGCAGCTTAGGCGATGTGGGGGGAAGCTATGGCTACACCTTC. Translating gives CASSLGDVGGSYGYTF.

The table lists this clone with a count of one. CDR3: CASSRQGITYNEQFF. Written as DNA, the CDR3 is TGTGCCAGCAGTCGTCAGGGGATCACCTACAATGAGCAGTTCTTC. The gene calls are TRBV6-2 or TRBV6-3 and TRBJ2-1, with D tentatively TRBD1 (6 bases). The CDR3 is 15 amino acids. V was cut by 5 bases and J by 2 bases, with 13 bases left in between. Germline CDR1 MNHEY, CDR2 SVGEGT.

The rearrangement joins TRBV2 to TRBJ1-1; 10 positions match TRBD1. The V gene end was trimmed by 8 bases and the J gene end by 2 bases; junction bases not matched to a gene: 8. The germline gives CDR1 SNHLY, CDR2 FYNNEI. The CDR3 runs 15 residues. The CDR3 reads CASETGQGQNTEAFF. Here the CDR3 DNA reads TGTGCCAGCGAGACGGGACAGGGGCAAAACACTGAAGCTTTCTTT.

The chain employs TRBV7-8 and TRBJ2-3; 16 bases match TRBD2. The CDR3 totals 22 residues. The J segment lost 4 bases and the V segment lost 5 bases, leaving 21 bases of the junction unmatched. The germline V gene has CDR1 SGHVS and CDR2 FQNEAQ. The CDR3 DNA sequence: TGTGCCAGCAGCCCAACTATTCCCCCCGGGACTAGCGGGGGGGCCGGGTCAGATACGCAGTATTTT. This codes for CASSPTIPPGTSGGAGSDTQYF.